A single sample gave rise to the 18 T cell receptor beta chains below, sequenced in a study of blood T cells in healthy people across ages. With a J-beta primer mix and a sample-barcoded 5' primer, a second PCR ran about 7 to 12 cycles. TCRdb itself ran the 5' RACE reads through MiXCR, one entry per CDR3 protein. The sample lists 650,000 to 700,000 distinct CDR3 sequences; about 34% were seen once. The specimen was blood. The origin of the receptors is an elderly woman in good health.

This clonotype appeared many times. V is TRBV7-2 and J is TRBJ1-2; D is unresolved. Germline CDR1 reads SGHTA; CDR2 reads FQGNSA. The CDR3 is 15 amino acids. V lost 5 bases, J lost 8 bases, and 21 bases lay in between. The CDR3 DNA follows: TGTGCCAGCAGCCCCGGGGAGGGCATTAATAGGGGCTACACCTTC. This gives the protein CASSPGEGINRGYTF.

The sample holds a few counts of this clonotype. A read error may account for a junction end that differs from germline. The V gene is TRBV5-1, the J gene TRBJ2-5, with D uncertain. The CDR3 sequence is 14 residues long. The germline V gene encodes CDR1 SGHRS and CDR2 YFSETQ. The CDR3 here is CASSLGNWQETQYF. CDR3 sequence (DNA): TGTGCCAGCAGCTTGGGAAACTGGCAAGAGACCCAGTACTTC.

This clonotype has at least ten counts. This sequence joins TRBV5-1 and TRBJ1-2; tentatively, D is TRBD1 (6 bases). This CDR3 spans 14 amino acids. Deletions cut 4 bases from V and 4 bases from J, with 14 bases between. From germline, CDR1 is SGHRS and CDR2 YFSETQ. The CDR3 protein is CASSLSGDTYGYTF. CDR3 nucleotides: TGCGCCAGCAGCCTCTCGGGGGACACCTATGGCTACACCTTC.

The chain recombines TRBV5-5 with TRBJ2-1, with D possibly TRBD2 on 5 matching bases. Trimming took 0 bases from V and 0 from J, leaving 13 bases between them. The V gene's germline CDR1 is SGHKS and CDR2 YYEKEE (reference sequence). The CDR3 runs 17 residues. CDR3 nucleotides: TGTGCCAGCAGCTTGGGTAATGTGGGGAGCTCCTACAATGAGCAGTTCTTC. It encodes CASSLGNVGSSYNEQFF.

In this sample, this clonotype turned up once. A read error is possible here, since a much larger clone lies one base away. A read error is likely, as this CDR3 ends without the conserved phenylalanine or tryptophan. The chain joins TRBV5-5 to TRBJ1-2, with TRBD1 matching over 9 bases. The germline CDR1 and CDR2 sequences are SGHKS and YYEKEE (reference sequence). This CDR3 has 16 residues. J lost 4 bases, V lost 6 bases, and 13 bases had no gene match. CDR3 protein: CASTESTGTGIYGYTC. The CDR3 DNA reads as TGTGCCAGCACCGAGAGTACCGGGACAGGGATCTATGGCTACACCTGC.

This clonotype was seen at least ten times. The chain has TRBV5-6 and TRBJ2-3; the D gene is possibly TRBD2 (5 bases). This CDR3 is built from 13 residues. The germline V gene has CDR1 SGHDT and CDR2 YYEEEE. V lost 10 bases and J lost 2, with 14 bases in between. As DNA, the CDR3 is TGTGCCGGCGCGGAGCGGTTCACAGATACGCAGTATTTT. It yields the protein CAGAERFTDTQYF.

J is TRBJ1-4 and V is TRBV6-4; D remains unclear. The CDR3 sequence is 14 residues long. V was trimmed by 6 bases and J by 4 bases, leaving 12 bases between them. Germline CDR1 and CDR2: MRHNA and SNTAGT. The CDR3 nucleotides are TGTGCCAGCAGAAAGGGAAATAGTAATGAAAAACTGTTTTTT. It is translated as CASRKGNSNEKLFF.

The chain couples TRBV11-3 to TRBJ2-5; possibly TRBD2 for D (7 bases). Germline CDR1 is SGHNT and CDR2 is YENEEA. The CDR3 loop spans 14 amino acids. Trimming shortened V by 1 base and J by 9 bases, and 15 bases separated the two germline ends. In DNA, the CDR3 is TGTGCCAGCAGCTTAGGGGGGGGCGCGGAGGCCCAGTACTTC. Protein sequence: CASSLGGGAEAQYF.

CDR3 sequence: CASSSPGGGFFF. The CDR3 DNA follows: TGTGCCAGCAGTTCCCCCGGAGGGGGTTTTTTCTTC. J is TRBJ2-1 and V is TRBV7-2; D is perhaps TRBD1 or TRBD2 (6 bases each). In germline, CDR1 is SGHTA, CDR2 FQGNSA. CDR3 length: 12 amino acids. Deletions cut 6 bases from V and 16 bases from J, with 19 bases between.

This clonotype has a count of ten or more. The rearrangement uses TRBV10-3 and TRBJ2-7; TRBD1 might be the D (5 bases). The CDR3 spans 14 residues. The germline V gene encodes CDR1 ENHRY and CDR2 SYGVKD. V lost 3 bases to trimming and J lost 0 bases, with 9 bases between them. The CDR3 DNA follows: TGTGCCATCAGTGACAGGACAAACTCCTACGAGCAGTACTTC. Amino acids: CAISDRTNSYEQYF.

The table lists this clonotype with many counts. CDR3 loop: CASSEALSGGLETQYF. Written as DNA, the CDR3 is TGTGCCAGCAGCGAGGCCCTTTCCGGGGGTTTAGAGACCCAGTACTTC. This chain connects TRBV9 to TRBJ2-5, with D maybe TRBD2 (6 bases). Trimming pared 3 bases from V and 4 bases from J, leaving 19 bases between. This CDR3 has 16 residues. Germline V gives CDR1 SGDLS, CDR2 YYNGEE. The entire variable domain, with the rest obtained from reference TRBV9 and TRBJ2-5, is as follows: DSGVTQTPKHLITATGQRVTLRCSPRSGDLSVYWYQQSLDQGLQFLIQYYNGEERAKGNILERFSAQQFPDLHSELNLSSLELGDSALYFCASSEALSGGLETQYFGPGTRLLVL.

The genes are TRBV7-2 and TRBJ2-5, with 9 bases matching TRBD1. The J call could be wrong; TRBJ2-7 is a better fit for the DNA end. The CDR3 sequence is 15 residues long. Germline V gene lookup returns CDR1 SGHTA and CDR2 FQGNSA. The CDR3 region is CASSQDRGSTYEQYF. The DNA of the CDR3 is TGTGCCAGCAGTCAAGACAGGGGGAGCACCTACGAGCAGTACTTC.

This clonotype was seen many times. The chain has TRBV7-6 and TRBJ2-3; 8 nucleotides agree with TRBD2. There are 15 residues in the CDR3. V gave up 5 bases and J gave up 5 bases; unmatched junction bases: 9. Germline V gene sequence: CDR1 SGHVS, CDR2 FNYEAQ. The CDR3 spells CASSRGGAREDTQYF. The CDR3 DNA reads TGTGCCAGCAGCCGGGGGGGGGCGCGTGAAGATACGCAGTATTTT.

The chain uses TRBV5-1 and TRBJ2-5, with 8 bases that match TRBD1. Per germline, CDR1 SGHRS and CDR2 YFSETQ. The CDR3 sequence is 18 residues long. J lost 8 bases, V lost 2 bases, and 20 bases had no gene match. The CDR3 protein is CASSLISGTGTPHDTQYF. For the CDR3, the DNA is TGCGCCAGCAGCTTAATTTCCGGGACAGGAACTCCCCACGATACCCAGTACTTC. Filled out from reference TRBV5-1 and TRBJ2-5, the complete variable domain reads KAGVTQTPRYLIKTRGQQVTLSCSPISGHRSVSWYQQTPGQGLQFLFEYFSETQRNKGNFPGRFSGRQFSNSRSEMNVSTLELGDSALYLCASSLISGTGTPHDTQYFGPGTRLLVL.

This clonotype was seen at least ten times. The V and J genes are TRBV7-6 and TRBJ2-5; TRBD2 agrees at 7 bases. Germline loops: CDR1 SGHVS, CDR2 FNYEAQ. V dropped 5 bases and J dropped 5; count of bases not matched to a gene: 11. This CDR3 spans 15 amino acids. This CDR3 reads CASSPQSGGWETQYF. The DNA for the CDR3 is TGTGCCAGCAGCCCCCAATCCGGGGGGTGGGAGACCCAGTACTTC.

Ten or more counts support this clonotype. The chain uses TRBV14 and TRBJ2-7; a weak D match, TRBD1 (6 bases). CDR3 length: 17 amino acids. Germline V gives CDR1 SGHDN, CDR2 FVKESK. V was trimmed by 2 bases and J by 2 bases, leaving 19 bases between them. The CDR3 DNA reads TGTGCCAGCAGCCAAACAGGGATCTGGGCAATTGCCTACGAGCAGTACTTC. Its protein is CASSQTGIWAIAYEQYF.

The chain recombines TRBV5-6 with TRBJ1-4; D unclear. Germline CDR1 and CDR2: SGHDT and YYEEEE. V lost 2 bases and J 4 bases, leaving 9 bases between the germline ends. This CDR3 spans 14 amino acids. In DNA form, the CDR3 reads TGTGCCAGCAGCTTCGTACACGATAATGAAAAACTGTTTTTT. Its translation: CASSFVHDNEKLFF.

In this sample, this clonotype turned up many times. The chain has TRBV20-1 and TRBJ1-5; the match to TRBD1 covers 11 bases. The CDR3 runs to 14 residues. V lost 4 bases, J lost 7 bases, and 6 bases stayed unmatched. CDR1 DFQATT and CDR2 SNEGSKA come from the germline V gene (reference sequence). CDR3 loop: CSATGQGAGQPQHF. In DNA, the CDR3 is TGCAGTGCTACCGGACAGGGGGCCGGACAGCCCCAGCATTTT.